The 27 T cell receptor beta chains reported below all come from one sample, sequenced in a study of beta chain features in type 1 diabetes. The entirety of the isolated RNA underwent reverse transcription, so expressed TCRB transcripts were sequenced. The assay was immunoSEQ multiplex PCR, and TCRdb's table has in-frame clones only and misses some. The sample holds around 99,000 clones, almost 40% seen once. Sequencing was performed on stem cell memory CD4+ T cells from blood. The source of these receptors is a young woman in good health.

This clone has a single count. The V gene is TRBV7-6, the J gene TRBJ2-3; 12 bases agree with TRBD2. Germline CDR1 is SGHVS and CDR2 is FNYEAQ. V lost 5 bases, J lost 6 bases, and 9 bases stayed unmatched. The CDR3 spans 16 residues. The chain's CDR3 is CASSTLAGGWSDTQYF. Here the CDR3 DNA reads TGTGCCAGCAGCACACTAGCGGGAGGCTGGAGTGATACGCAGTATTTT.

The rearrangement uses TRBV29-1 and TRBJ1-1, with 9 bases identical to TRBD1. V lost 4 bases, J lost 4 bases, and 7 bases stayed unmatched. The CDR3 spans 14 residues. Germline CDR1 reads SQVTM; CDR2 reads ANQGSEA. The chain's CDR3 is CSVGRGQGGTEAFF. CDR3 nucleotides: TGCAGCGTTGGTAGGGGACAGGGCGGCACTGAAGCTTTCTTT.

This chain uses TRBV21-1 with TRBJ2-7; TRBD2, the table's D call, lacks a check against the DNA. TRBV21-1 is marked as a pseudogene. The CDR3 is 13 residues long. CDR3 sequence: CASSKGGSYEQYF. CDR3 in DNA: TGTGCCAGCAGCAAAGGCGGGAGCTACGAGCAGTACTTC.

The chain is built from TRBV7-2 and TRBJ2-5; the D is unclear. V lost 5 bases and J lost 4, with 11 bases in between. The CDR3 consists of 13 residues. Germline CDR1 reads SGHTA; CDR2 reads FQGNSA. The CDR3 nucleotides are TGTGCCAGCAGCCCGGGTCCGAGAGAGACCCAGTACTTC. Residues: CASSPGPRETQYF.

The chain joins TRBV11-2 to TRBJ2-2; possible D gene TRBD1, 5 bases. V dropped 3 bases and J dropped 2 bases, with 7 bases sitting between them. Germline values: CDR1 SGHAT, CDR2 FQNNGV. The CDR3 contains 14 residues. As DNA, the CDR3 is TGTGCCAGCAGCTTCAGGGCCAACACCGGGGAGCTGTTTTTT. It is translated as CASSFRANTGELFF.

The chain links TRBV7-9 to TRBJ2-7, with D perhaps matching TRBD1 (6 bases). The V gene's germline CDR1 is SEHNR and CDR2 FQNEAQ (reference sequence). The CDR3 spans 14 residues. Trimming removed 6 bases from V and 4 bases from J, with 16 bases in between. The CDR3: CASSKQGRSYEQYF. The CDR3 DNA is TGTGCCAGCAGTAAACAGGGCCGGTCATACGAGCAGTACTTC.

The chain combines TRBV5-1 with TRBJ1-1; D may be TRBD1 (5 bases). CDR3 size: 13 residues. The V gene's germline CDR1 is SGHRS and CDR2 YFSETQ. V shed 5 bases and J shed 4 bases, with 12 bases lying between them. The CDR3 region is CASRWGVGTEAFF. CDR3 sequence (DNA): TGCGCCAGCAGGTGGGGGGTGGGCACTGAAGCTTTCTTT.

The chain recombines TRBV7-8 with TRBJ2-7; D is unresolved. The germline CDR1 and CDR2 sequences are SGHVS and FQNEAQ. V was shortened by 1 base and J by 6 bases, with 16 bases between the two germline ends. The CDR3 consists of 15 residues. This chain's CDR3 is CASSLVPAPYPEQYF. CDR3 in DNA: TGTGCCAGCAGCTTAGTCCCAGCGCCGTACCCCGAGCAGTACTTC.

The chain couples TRBV10-3 to TRBJ1-2; TRBD1 agrees at 9 bases. The CDR3 totals 13 residues. The germline CDR1 and CDR2 sequences are ENHRY and SYGVKD. V lost 10 bases and J lost 7; bases outside the gene matches: 10. The CDR3 loop reads CASRDRELFGYTF. The CDR3 DNA reads as TGTGCCAGTCGGGACAGGGAGCTTTTTGGCTACACCTTC.

The chain uses TRBV9 and TRBJ2-1, with 8 positions matching TRBD2. The length of the CDR3 is 15 residues. The germline V gene encodes CDR1 SGDLS and CDR2 YYNGEE. Unmatched junction bases numbered 10, after V lost 3 bases and J lost 8 bases. Here the CDR3 DNA reads TGTGCCAGCAGCGCCAGACTAGCGTTGGGCGATGAGCAGTTCTTC. Its translation: CASSARLALGDEQFF.

The rearrangement links TRBV18 to TRBJ2-5, with unresolved D. This CDR3 comprises 14 residues. The V gene lost 0 bases and the J gene lost 0 bases, with 5 bases spanning the gap. Per germline, CDR1 KGHSH and CDR2 LQKENI. The CDR3 here is CASSPPTYQETQYF. In DNA form, the CDR3 reads TGTGCCAGCTCACCACCAACATACCAAGAGACCCAGTACTTC.

The rearrangement joins TRBV7-3 to TRBJ2-1, with D unresolved. Trimming took 5 bases from V and 10 from J, leaving 15 bases between them. The CDR3 covers 13 residues. Germline V gene data show CDR1 as SGHTA and CDR2 as FQGTGA. The CDR3 DNA follows: TGTGCCAGCAGCCAACATGGCTCCTCGGAGCAGTTCTTC. Encoded protein: CASSQHGSSEQFF.

This chain uses TRBV5-1 with TRBJ2-1, with 10 bases lining up with TRBD2. V was clipped by 5 bases and J by 2 bases; unmatched bases: 4. Germline V lookup: CDR1 SGHRS, CDR2 YFSETQ. CDR3 length: 15 residues. The CDR3 loop is CASSHLAGAYNEQFF. DNA of the CDR3: TGCGCCAGCAGTCATCTAGCGGGAGCCTACAATGAGCAGTTCTTC.

The table lists this clone with a few counts. This chain connects TRBV7-8 to TRBJ2-5, with D maybe TRBD1 (5 bases). Between the trimmed V and J ends, which lost 8 bases and 5 bases, there was a span of 24 bases. The CDR3 has 16 amino acids. Germline CDR1 is SGHVS and CDR2 is FQNEAQ. CDR3 loop: CASHPYGQGWKETQYF. Written as DNA, the CDR3 is TGTGCCAGCCACCCTTATGGTCAGGGATGGAAGGAGACCCAGTACTTC.

This clone was counted only a few times. This chain links TRBV6-1 with TRBJ1-1; D possibly corresponds to TRBD1 (5 bases). Trimming cost V 2 bases and J 1 base, with 5 bases left between them. This CDR3 is built from 13 residues. The germline CDR1 and CDR2 sequences are MNHNS and SASEGT. The CDR3: CASSERGNTEAFF. The CDR3, as DNA: TGTGCCAGCAGTGAAAGGGGGAACACTGAAGCTTTCTTT.

V and J are TRBV5-4 and TRBJ2-5; 10 nucleotides agree with TRBD2. The germline CDR1 and CDR2 sequences are SGHNT and YYREEE (reference sequence). This CDR3 is 15 amino acids long. V lost 5 bases, J lost 4 bases, and 8 bases stayed unmatched. Here the CDR3 reads CASSPRVAGGETQYF. DNA of the CDR3: TGTGCCAGCAGTCCTAGGGTAGCGGGAGGAGAGACCCAGTACTTC.

The sample holds a few counts of this clone. The genes are TRBV29-1 and TRBJ1-4; D uncertain. Germline CDR1 reads SQVTM; CDR2 reads ANQGSEA. The CDR3 is 13 residues long. Trimming left V 4 bases short and J 5 bases short, with 11 bases between. CDR3 sequence (DNA): TGCAGCGTTGTTGAGAGACAAAATGAAAAACTGTTTTTT. This codes for CSVVERQNEKLFF. Full variable domain (missing parts from reference TRBV29-1 and TRBJ1-4): SAVISQKPSRDICQRGTSLTIQCQVDSQVTMMFWYRQQPGQSLTLIATANQGSEATYESGFVIDKFPISRPNLTFSTLTVSNMSPEDSSIYLCSVVERQNEKLFFGSGTQLSVL.

The sample holds a few counts of this clone. The V call is TRBV11-2, the J call TRBJ2-2, with 12 bases aligning to TRBD2. There are 16 residues in the CDR3. CDR1 is SGHAT and CDR2 is FQNNGV in the germline V gene. V was pared by 5 bases and J by 3 bases, with 4 bases of the junction left unmatched. For the CDR3, the DNA is TGTGCCAGCAGCCCCCGACTAGCGGGAGACACCGGGGAGCTGTTTTTT. It translates to CASSPRLAGDTGELFF.

This clone was seen a handful of times. This chain links TRBV18 with TRBJ2-1, with D possibly matching TRBD2 (6 bases). V dropped 1 base and J dropped 9 bases, with 10 bases sitting between them. The CDR3 has 13 residues. Looked up from germline, CDR1 is KGHSH and CDR2 is LQKENI. The CDR3 region has the DNA TGTGCCAGCTCACCACTACGGGAGACTGAGCAGTTCTTC. Translated, it gives CASSPLRETEQFF.

This rearrangement joins TRBV11-3 to TRBJ2-7, with D maybe TRBD2 (6 bases). Between the trimmed V and J ends, which lost 4 bases and 6 bases, there was a span of 16 bases. The V gene's germline CDR1 is SGHNT and CDR2 YENEEA. This CDR3 is built from 14 residues. The CDR3 spells CASSWTGEAGEQYF. The CDR3 nucleotides are TGTGCCAGCAGCTGGACGGGAGAAGCTGGCGAGCAGTACTTC.

In this sample, this clone turned up a few times. The chain links TRBV6-5 to TRBJ1-1; weak D call: TRBD1 (6 bases). V lost 4 bases to trimming and J lost 1 base, with 7 bases between them. CDR3 length equals 13 residues. From germline, CDR1 is MNHEY and CDR2 SVGAGI. In DNA form, the CDR3 reads TGTGCCAGCAGTTTGGACAGGAACACTGAAGCTTTCTTT. It specifies CASSLDRNTEAFF.

This rearrangement joins TRBV28 to TRBJ1-2; D uncertain. The germline V gene has CDR1 MDHEN and CDR2 SYDVKM. The CDR3 consists of 13 residues. V shed 7 bases and J shed 5 bases, with 14 bases lying between them. The CDR3: CASNRGGVYGYTF. The CDR3 DNA reads as TGTGCCAGCAATCGGGGTGGGGTATATGGCTACACCTTC.

The chain has TRBV10-3 and TRBJ2-5; a weak D match, TRBD2 (6 bases). Germline values: CDR1 ENHRY, CDR2 SYGVKD. CDR3 length: 13 amino acids. V was trimmed by 5 bases and J by 4 bases, leaving 11 bases between them. CDR3 loop: CAISINGRETQYF. DNA for the CDR3: TGTGCCATCAGTATCAACGGGAGAGAGACCCAGTACTTC.

The CDR3: CASKIIRGPSYNEQFF. The CDR3 DNA reads as TGCGCCAGCAAAATCATCAGAGGGCCGTCCTACAATGAGCAGTTCTTC. The V and J genes are TRBV5-1 and TRBJ2-1; tentative D call: TRBD2 (5 bases). The V end was cut by 6 bases, the J end by 1 base, with 17 bases between. There are 16 residues in the CDR3. Germline CDR1 reads SGHRS; CDR2 reads YFSETQ. The variable domain in full, completed from reference TRBV5-1 and TRBJ2-1, reads KAGVTQTPRYLIKTRGQQVTLSCSPISGHRSVSWYQQTPGQGLQFLFEYFSETQRNKGNFPGRFSGRQFSNSRSEMNVSTLELGDSALYLCASKIIRGPSYNEQFFGPGTRLTVL.

V gene TRBV30 combines with J gene TRBJ2-7, with 8 bases aligning to TRBD2. The germline V gene encodes CDR1 GTSNPN and CDR2 SVGIG (reference sequence). The CDR3 totals 12 residues. With V trimmed by 5 bases and J by 2 bases, 2 bases remained unmatched. Written as DNA, the CDR3 is TGTGCCTGGGAGCGGGGGCCCTACGAGCAGTACTTC. Amino acids: CAWERGPYEQYF.

This clone was seen a few times. This sequence joins TRBV7-9 and TRBJ2-7; the D gene is possibly TRBD1 (6 bases). CDR3 length: 14 residues. V was shortened by 1 base and J by 3 bases, with 10 bases between the two germline ends. CDR1 and CDR2 (germline): SEHNR, FQNEAQ (reference sequence). CDR3 bases: TGTGCCAGCAGCTTAGTTGGCAGGGGCTACGAGCAGTACTTC. It codes for CASSLVGRGYEQYF.

This rearrangement joins TRBV6-6 to TRBJ2-5, with 11 bases that match TRBD2. Germline V lookup: CDR1 MNHNY, CDR2 SVGAGI (reference sequence). The trim removed 4 bases at V and 3 bases at J, leaving 7 bases unmatched. CDR3 length: 16 residues. CDR3 protein: CASSLGLAVFKETQYF. Here the CDR3 DNA reads TGTGCCAGCAGTTTGGGACTAGCGGTTTTCAAAGAGACCCAGTACTTC.